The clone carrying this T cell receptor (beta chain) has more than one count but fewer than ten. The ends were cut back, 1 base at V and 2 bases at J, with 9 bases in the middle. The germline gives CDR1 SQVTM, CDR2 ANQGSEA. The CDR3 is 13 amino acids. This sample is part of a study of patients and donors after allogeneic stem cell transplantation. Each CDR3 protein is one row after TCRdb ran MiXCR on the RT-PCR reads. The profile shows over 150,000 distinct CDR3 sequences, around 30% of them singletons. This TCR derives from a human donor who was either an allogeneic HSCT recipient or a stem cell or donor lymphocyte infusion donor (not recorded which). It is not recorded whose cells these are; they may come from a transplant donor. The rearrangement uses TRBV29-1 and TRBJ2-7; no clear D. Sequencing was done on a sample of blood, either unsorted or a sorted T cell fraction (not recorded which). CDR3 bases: TGCAGCGTTGAAGGGGCAGGCGCCTACGAGCAGTACTTC. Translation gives CSVEGAGAYEQYF.